A selection of T cell receptor beta chains follows, all from one sample in a study of shared clonotypes between healthy human individuals. This table comes from immunoSEQ multiplex PCR, and its TCRdb copy is limited to in-frame clones, with some not included. Found here are roughly 1,500,000 clones, 95% to 99% of them singletons; the top ten hold approximately 0.45%. Material for sequencing was naive CD4+ T cells sorted from blood. The receptors were gathered from a man younger than 45 in good health. Each CDR3 is given with its conserved first and last residue. Each record gives: D gene, V gene, J gene, clone size, CDR3 length, CDR3 DNA, CDR3 protein. A D gene is named only where the DNA matches it firmly. Clone size, where shown, is once, few, many, or a class for clones that have expanded.

>-|TRBV5-4|TRBJ2-1|-|13
TGTGCCAGCAGCTTGACGGAATACAATGAGCAGTTCTTC
CASSLTEYNEQFF
>TRBD2|TRBV10-3|TRBJ2-2|-|15
TGTGCCACCCGACTAGCGGGAAGTTTTACCGGGGAGCTGTTTTTT
CATRLAGSFTGELFF
>TRBD2|TRBV30|TRBJ2-1|-|15
TGTGCCTGGAGTGTAGTGTTAGCGGGAGCGGGTGAGCAGTTCTTC
CAWSVVLAGAGEQFF
>TRBD1|TRBV5-8|TRBJ1-5|-|15
TGTGCCAGCAGCATTGGACAGGGGGAGGGTCAGCCCCAGCATTTT
CASSIGQGEGQPQHF
>-|TRBV12-5|TRBJ2-2|-|12
TGTGCTAGTGGCGCAGGACACGGGGAGCTGTTTTTT
CASGAGHGELFF
>TRBD1|TRBV6-5|TRBJ2-7|-|16
TGTGCCAGCAGTTACTCGGGCCAGGGGGTCTCCTACGAGCAGTACTTC
CASSYSGQGVSYEQYF
>TRBD1|TRBV9|TRBJ1-4|-|18
TGTGCCAGCAGCGTTGGGACAGGGGAAGGCTTCTTATCTGGAAAACTGTTTTTT
CASSVGTGEGFLSGKLFF
>TRBD1|TRBV19|TRBJ2-2|-|15
TGTGCCAGTAGTAAGACAGGGGGCTTCGCCGGGGAGCTGTTTTTT
CASSKTGGFAGELFF
>-|TRBV7-2|TRBJ1-1|-|13
TGTGCCAGCAGCTGGAAGGCGCACACTGAAGCTTTCTTT
CASSWKAHTEAFF
>-|TRBV28|TRBJ1-1|-|16
TGTGCCAGCAGGTTGACCCAGGGTAGGAGGGCCACTGAAGCTTTCTTT
CASRLTQGRRATEAFF
>-|TRBV9|TRBJ2-2|-|16
TGTGCCAGCAGCGTAGTTCAGCGGTCCCGAACCGGGGAGCTGTTTTTT
CASSVVQRSRTGELFF
>TRBD1|TRBV7-2|TRBJ2-7|-|14
TGTGCCAGCAGCTCGGGACAGAACCCCTACGAGCAGTACTTC
CASSSGQNPYEQYF
>TRBD1|TRBV5-6|TRBJ2-7|-|13
TGTGCCAGCGCCCGGGACAGGTCCTACGAGCAGTACTTC
CASARDRSYEQYF
>-|TRBV28|TRBJ1-1|once|14
TGTGCCAGCAGTTACCGGGGCTCCAACACTGAAGCTTTCTTT
CASSYRGSNTEAFF
>-|TRBV27|TRBJ2-7|-|13
TGTGCCAGCAAAAGGGCCGGTTCCTACGAGCAGTACTTC
CASKRAGSYEQYF
>-|TRBV6-1|TRBJ2-2|-|13
TGTGCCAGCGACACCTCCTCCCCCGGGGAGCTGTTTTTT
CASDTSSPGELFF
>-|TRBV6-5|TRBJ1-1|-|13
TGTGCCAGCAGTCGTATTATGAACACTGAAGCTTTCTTT
CASSRIMNTEAFF
>-|TRBV30|TRBJ1-5|-|14
TGTGCCTGGAGTGGGGATAGGCGCAATCAGCCCCAGCATTTT
CAWSGDRRNQPQHF
>-|TRBV20-1|TRBJ2-5|once|11
TGCAGTGCGGGCCCCCAGGTCACCCAGTACTTC
CSAGPQVTQYF
>TRBD1|TRBV27|TRBJ1-2|-|15
TGTGCCAGCAGTGGGCGGACAGGGGCGGGCTATGGCTACACCTTC
CASSGRTGAGYGYTF
>-|TRBV19|TRBJ1-4|-|15
TGTGCCAGTAGTATAATGGGGGCGTATAATGAAAAACTGTTTTTT
CASSIMGAYNEKLFF
>-|TRBV7-8|TRBJ2-7|-|14
TGTGCCAGCAGCCCGAGGGCCGAGGCCTACGAGCAGTACTTC
CASSPRAEAYEQYF
>TRBD1|TRBV9|TRBJ1-5|-|18
TGTGCCAGCAGCCCCGGGACAGGCGCCCCTTATAGCAATCAGCCCCAGCATTTT
CASSPGTGAPYSNQPQHF
>-|TRBV5-1|TRBJ2-1|-|15
TGCGCCAGCATGCTAGCGCCGAGCTCCTACAATGAGCAGTTCTTC
CASMLAPSSYNEQFF
>TRBD2|TRBV7-8|TRBJ2-7|-|17
TGTGCCAGCAGCGAAGGGGTTAGCGGGGTAAGCTCCTACGAGCAGTACTTC
CASSEGVSGVSSYEQYF
>-|TRBV14|TRBJ2-2|-|17
TGTGCCAGCAGCCAAGACGTAGAGGAAAGAAACACCGGGGAGCTGTTTTTT
CASSQDVEERNTGELFF